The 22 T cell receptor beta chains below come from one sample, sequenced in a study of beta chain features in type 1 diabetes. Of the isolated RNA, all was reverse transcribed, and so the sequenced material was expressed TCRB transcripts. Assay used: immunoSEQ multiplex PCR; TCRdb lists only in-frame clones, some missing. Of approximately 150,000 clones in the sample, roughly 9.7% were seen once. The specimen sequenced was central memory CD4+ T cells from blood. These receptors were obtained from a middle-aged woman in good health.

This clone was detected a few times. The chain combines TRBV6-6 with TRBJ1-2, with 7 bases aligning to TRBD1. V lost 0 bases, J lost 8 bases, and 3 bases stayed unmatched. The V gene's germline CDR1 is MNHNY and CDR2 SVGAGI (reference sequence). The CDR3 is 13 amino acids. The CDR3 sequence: CASSYSGQAGYTF. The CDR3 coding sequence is TGTGCCAGCAGTTACTCCGGACAGGCGGGCTACACCTTC.

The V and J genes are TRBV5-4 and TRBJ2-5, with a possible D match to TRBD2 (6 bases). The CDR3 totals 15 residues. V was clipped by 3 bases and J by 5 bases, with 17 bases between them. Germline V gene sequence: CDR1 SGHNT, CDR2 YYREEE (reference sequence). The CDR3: CASSSTQGTRETQYF. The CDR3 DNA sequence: TGTGCCAGCAGCTCCACCCAAGGGACTCGGGAGACCCAGTACTTC.

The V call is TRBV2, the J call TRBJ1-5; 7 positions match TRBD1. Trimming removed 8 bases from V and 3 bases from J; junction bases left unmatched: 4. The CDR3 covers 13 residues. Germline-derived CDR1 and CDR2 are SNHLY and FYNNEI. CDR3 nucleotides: TGTGCCAGCTTACAGGGGCTCAATCAGCCCCAGCATTTT. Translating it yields CASLQGLNQPQHF.

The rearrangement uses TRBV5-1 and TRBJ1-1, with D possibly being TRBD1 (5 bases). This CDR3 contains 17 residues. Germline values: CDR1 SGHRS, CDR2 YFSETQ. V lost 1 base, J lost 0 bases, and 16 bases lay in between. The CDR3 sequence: CASSLRQGGSMNTEAFF. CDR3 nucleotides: TGCGCCAGCAGCTTGCGCCAGGGAGGGAGCATGAACACTGAAGCTTTCTTT.

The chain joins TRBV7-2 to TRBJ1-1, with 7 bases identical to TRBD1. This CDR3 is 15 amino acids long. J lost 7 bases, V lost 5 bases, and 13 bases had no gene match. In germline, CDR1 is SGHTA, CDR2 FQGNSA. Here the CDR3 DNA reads TGTGCCAGCAGCACCCCGACAGGGTATAAAGGTGAAGCTTTCTTT. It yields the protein CASSTPTGYKGEAFF.

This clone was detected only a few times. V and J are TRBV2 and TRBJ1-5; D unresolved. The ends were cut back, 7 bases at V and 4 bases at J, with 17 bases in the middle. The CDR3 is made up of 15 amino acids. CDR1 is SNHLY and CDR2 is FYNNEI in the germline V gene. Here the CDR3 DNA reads TGTGCCAGCAAAGGTAATAGCAACTCAAATCAGCCCCAGCATTTT. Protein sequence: CASKGNSNSNQPQHF. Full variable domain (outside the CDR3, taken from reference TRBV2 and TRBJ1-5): EPEVTQTPSHQVTQMGQEVILRCVPISNHLYFYWYRQILGQKVEFLVSFYNNEISEKSEIFDDQFSVERPDGSNFTLKIRSTKLEDSAMYFCASKGNSNSNQPQHFGDGTRLSIL.

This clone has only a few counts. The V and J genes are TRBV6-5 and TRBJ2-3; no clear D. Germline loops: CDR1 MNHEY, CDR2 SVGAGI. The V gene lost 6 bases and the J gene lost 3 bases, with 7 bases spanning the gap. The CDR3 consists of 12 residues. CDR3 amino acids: CASRGLTDTQYF. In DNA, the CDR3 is TGTGCCAGCAGGGGCCTTACAGATACGCAGTATTTT.

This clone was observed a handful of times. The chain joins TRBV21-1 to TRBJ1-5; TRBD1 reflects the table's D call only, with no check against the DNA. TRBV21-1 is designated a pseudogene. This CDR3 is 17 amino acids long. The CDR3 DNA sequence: TGTGCCAGCAGCGCACGCCCGGGACAGGGTAGCAATCAGCCCCAGCATTTT. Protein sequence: CASSARPGQGSNQPQHF.

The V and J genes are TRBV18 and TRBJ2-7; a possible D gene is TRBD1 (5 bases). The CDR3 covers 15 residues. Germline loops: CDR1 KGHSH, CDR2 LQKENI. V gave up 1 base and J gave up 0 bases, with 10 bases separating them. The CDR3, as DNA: TGTGCCAGCTCACCACGAGAGACAGTCTCCTACGAGCAGTACTTC. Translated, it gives CASSPRETVSYEQYF.

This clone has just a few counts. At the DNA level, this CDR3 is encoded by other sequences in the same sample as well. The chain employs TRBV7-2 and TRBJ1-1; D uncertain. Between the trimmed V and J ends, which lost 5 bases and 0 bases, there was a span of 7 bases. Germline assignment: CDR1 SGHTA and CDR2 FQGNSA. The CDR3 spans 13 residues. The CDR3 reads CASSRGMNTEAFF. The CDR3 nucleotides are TGTGCCAGCAGCCGAGGGATGAACACTGAAGCTTTCTTT.

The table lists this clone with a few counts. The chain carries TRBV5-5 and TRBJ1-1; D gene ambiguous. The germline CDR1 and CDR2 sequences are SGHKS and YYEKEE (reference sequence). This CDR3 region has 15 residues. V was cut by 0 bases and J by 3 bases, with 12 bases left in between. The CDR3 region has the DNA TGTGCCAGCAGCTTGGCCCCAGGTCATGACACTGAAGCTTTCTTT. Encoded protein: CASSLAPGHDTEAFF.

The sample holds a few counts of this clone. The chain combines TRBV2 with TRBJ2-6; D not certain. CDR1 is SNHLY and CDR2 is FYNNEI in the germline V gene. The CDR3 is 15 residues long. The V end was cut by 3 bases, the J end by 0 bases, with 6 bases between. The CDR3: CASSDSFSGANVLTF. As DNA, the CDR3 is TGTGCCAGCAGTGATAGTTTCTCTGGGGCCAACGTCCTGACTTTC.

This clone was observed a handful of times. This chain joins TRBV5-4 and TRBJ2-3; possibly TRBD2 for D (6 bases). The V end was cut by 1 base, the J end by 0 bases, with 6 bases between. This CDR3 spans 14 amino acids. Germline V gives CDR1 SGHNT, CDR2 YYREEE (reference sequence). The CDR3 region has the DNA TGTGCCAGCAGCTTGAGCGGGAGCACAGATACGCAGTATTTT. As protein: CASSLSGSTDTQYF.

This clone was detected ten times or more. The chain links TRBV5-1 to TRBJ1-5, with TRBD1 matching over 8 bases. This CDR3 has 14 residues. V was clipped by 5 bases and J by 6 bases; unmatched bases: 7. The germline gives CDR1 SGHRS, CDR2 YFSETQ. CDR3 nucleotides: TGCGCCAGCAGTTCTGGACAGGGAGGTCAGCCCCAGCATTTT. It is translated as CASSSGQGGQPQHF.

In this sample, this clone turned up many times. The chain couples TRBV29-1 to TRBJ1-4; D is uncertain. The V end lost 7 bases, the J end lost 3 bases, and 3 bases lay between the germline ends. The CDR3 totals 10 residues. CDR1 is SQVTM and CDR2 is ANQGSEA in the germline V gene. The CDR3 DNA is TGCAGCGCCGCTAATGAAAAACTGTTTTTT. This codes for CSAANEKLFF.

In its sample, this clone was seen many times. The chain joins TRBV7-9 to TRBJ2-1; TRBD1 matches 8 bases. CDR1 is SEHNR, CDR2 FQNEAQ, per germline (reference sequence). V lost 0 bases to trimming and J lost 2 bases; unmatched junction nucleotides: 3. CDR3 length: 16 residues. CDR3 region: CASSLAKTGAYNEQFF. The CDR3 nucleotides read TGTGCCAGCAGCTTAGCCAAGACAGGGGCCTACAATGAGCAGTTCTTC.

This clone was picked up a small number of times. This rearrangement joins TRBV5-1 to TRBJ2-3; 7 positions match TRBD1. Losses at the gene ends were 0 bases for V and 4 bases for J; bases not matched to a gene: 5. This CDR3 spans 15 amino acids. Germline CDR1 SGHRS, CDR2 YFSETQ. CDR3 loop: CASSLAGQKSDTQYF. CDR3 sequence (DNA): TGCGCCAGCAGCTTGGCGGGACAGAAGTCAGATACGCAGTATTTT.

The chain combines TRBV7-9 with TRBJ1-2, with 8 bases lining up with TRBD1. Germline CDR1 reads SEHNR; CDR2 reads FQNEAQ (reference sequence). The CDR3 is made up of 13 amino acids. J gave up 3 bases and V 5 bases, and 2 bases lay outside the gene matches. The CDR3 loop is CASSAGQDYGYTF. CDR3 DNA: TGTGCCAGCAGCGCGGGACAGGACTATGGCTACACCTTC.

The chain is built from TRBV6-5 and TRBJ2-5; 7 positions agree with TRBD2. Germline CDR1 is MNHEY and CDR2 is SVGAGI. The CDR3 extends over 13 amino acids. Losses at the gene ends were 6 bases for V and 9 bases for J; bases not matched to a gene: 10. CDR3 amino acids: CASSRDSAGAQYF. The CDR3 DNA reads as TGTGCCAGCAGCCGGGACTCCGCGGGGGCCCAGTACTTC.

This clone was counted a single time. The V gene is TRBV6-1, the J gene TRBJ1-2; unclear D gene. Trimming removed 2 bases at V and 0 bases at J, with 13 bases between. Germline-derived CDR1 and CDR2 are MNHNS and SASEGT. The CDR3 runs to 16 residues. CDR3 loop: CASSETEHLTNYGYTF. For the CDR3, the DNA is TGTGCCAGCAGTGAAACAGAACACTTGACTAACTATGGCTACACCTTC.

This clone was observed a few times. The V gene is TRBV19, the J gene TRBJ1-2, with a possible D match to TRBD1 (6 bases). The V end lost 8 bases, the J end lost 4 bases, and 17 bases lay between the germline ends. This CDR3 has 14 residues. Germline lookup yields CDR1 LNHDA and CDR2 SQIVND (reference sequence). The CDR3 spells CASASWETGYGYTF. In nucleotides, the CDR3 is TGTGCCAGTGCCTCCTGGGAGACAGGCTATGGCTACACCTTC.

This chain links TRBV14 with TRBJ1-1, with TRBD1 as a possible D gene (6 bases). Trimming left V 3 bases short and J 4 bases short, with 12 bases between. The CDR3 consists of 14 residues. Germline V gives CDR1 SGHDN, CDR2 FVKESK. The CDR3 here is CASSHRTGLTEAFF. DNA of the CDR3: TGTGCCAGCAGCCACCGAACAGGGCTCACTGAAGCTTTCTTT. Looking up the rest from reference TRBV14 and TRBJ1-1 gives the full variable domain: EAGVTQFPSHSVIEKGQTVTLRCDPISGHDNLYWYRRVMGKEIKFLLHFVKESKQDESGMPNNRFLAERTGGTYSTLKVQPAELEDSGVYFCASSHRTGLTEAFFGQGTRLTVV.